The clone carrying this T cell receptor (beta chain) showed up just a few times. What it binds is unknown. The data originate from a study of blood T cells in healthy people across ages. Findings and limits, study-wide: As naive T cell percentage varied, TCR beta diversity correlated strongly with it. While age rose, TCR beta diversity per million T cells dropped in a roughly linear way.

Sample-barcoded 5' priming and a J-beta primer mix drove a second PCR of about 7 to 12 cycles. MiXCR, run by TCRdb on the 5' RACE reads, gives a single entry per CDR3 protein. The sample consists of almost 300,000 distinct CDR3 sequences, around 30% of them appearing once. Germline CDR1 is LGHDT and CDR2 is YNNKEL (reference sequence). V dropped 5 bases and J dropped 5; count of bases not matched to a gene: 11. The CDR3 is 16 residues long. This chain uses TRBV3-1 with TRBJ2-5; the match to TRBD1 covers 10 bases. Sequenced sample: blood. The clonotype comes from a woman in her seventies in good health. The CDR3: CASSDGTGAYGETQYF. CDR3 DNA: TGTGCCAGCAGCGACGGGACAGGGGCTTATGGGGAGACCCAGTACTTC.